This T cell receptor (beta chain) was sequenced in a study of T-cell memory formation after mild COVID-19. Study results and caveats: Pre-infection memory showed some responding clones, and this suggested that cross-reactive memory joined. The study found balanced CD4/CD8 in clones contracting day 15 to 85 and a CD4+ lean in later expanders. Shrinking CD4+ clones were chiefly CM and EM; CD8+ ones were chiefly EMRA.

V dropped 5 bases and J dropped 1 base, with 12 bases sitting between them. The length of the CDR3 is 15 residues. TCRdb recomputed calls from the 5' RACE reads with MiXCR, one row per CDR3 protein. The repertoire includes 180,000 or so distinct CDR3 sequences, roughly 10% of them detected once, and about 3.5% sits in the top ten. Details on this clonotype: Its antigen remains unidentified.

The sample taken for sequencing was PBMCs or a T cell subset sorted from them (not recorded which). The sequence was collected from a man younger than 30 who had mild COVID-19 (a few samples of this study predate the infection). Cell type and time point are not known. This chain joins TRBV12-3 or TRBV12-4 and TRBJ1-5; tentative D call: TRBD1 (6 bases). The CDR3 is CASSRAQGSNQPQHF. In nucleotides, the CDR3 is TGTGCCAGCAGTCGGGCACAGGGAAGCAATCAGCCCCAGCATTTT.